Listed below are T cell receptor beta chains from one sample, sequenced in a study of long-term antiretroviral therapy in people with HIV. Measured with immunoSEQ multiplex PCR; TCRdb has only the in-frame clones, and not every one. The data show almost 25,000 clones, 84% seen once. The material was unsorted PBMCs, obtained 3 years after starting antiretroviral therapy. The receptor set was obtained from a man aged 50-60 years with HIV. CDR3s include the opening cysteine and the closing phenylalanine or tryptophan. D genes are given only for firm matches.

D gene,V gene,J gene,CDR3 protein
NA,TRBV7-9,TRBJ1-1,CASSADSPEAFF
NA,TRBV19,TRBJ2-3,CASSMSMGEDTQYF
TRBD1,TRBV5-5,TRBJ2-7,CASSSEGQAFYPLAYEQYF
NA,TRBV11-3,TRBJ2-7,CASSFEGGSSFSYEQYF
NA,TRBV30,TRBJ1-5,CAWSVTGLSNQPQHF
NA,TRBV5-1,TRBJ1-2,CASSLGLRGHGFYGYTF
NA,TRBV5-1,TRBJ1-2,CASSLAEGNYGYTF
NA,TRBV27,TRBJ1-6,CASSLLEGLGNSPLHF
TRBD2,TRBV4-1,TRBJ2-7,CASSKGTSGSWYEQYF
TRBD1,TRBV6-5,TRBJ1-2,CASSPGQGVGGYTF
TRBD1,TRBV9,TRBJ2-2,CASSFRTGLNTGELFF
NA,TRBV29-1,TRBJ1-1,CSAQWGGTEAFF
NA,TRBV21-1,TRBJ1-5,CASSKEQGQGQYQPQHF
TRBD1,TRBV7-9,TRBJ1-1,CASSSLTGGHTEAFF
TRBD2,TRBV10-3,TRBJ2-2,CAIGTSNTGELFF
TRBD1,TRBV19,TRBJ1-5,CASSIEGAGYQPQHF
TRBD1,TRBV9,TRBJ2-3,CASSVDRGRDTQYF
TRBD1,TRBV10-2,TRBJ1-1,CASGTGGYTEAFF
NA,TRBV5-8,TRBJ2-3,CASSSGLLRSGTDTQYF
NA,TRBV2,TRBJ2-7,CASSEALSGPAYEQYF
NA,TRBV7-2,TRBJ1-1,CASSLGGWNTEAFF
TRBD1,TRBV6-1,TRBJ1-2,CASNFPGQGRYGYTF
TRBD1,TRBV18,TRBJ2-3,CASSPSLGQATDTQYF
TRBD2,TRBV11-2,TRBJ2-5,CASSLTGGTQETQYF
NA,TRBV7-8,TRBJ2-1,CASSREAREQFF
NA,TRBV6-1,TRBJ1-2,CASRGALGYTF
NA,TRBV7-8,TRBJ1-1,CASSWGGMNTEAFF
NA,TRBV4-1,TRBJ2-7,CASSLRVRSRYEQYF
NA,TRBV7-9,TRBJ2-1,CASSLGANEQFF
NA,TRBV7-9,TRBJ2-7,CASRWRDHSEQYF
TRBD1,TRBV28,TRBJ1-5,CASSPRTGSSNQPQHF
NA,TRBV28,TRBJ2-2,CASSPPDAANTGELFF
TRBD2,TRBV29-1,TRBJ2-2,CSVERDYTGELFF
TRBD1,TRBV19,TRBJ2-7,CASSWGQTYEQYF
NA,TRBV6-5,TRBJ1-1,CASSKKMNTEAFF
TRBD1,TRBV5-1,TRBJ1-2,CASSIETGTGENYGYTF
NA,TRBV9,TRBJ2-7,CASSVGGRYEQYF
TRBD1,TRBV11-3,TRBJ1-1,CASSDPGTGVNTEAFF
NA,TRBV9,TRBJ1-2,CASNTPHGPGAHGYTF
NA,TRBV30,TRBJ1-1,CAWGGNTEAFF
NA,TRBV6-4,TRBJ2-7,CASSRDGSSYEQYF
TRBD2,TRBV5-4,TRBJ2-7,CASSFPGTSSYEQYF
NA,TRBV15,TRBJ1-2,CATRADRLLYGYTF
NA,TRBV28,TRBJ1-2,CASSFLLGAQGYTF
NA,TRBV9,TRBJ2-3,CASSNTDTQYF
NA,TRBV28,TRBJ1-2,CASRTGYLYGYTF